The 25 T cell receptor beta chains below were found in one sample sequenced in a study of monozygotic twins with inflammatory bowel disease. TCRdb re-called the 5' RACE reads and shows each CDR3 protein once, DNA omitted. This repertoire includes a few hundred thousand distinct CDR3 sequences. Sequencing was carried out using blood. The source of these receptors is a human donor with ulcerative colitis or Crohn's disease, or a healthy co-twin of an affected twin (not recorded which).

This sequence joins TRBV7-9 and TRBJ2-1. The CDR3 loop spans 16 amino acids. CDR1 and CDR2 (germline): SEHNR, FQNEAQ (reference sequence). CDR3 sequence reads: CASSLPRRFPNNEQFF. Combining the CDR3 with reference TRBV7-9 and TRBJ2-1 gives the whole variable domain DTGVSQNPRHKITKRGQNVTFRCDPISEHNRLYWYRQTLGQGPEFLTYFQNEAQLEKSRLLSDRFSAERPKGSFSTLEIQRTEQGDSAMYLCASSLPRRFPNNEQFFGPGTRLTVL.

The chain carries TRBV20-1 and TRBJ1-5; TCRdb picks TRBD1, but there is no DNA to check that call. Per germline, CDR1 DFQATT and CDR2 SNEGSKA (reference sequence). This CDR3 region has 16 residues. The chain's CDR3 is CSAEGGIGSSNQPQHF.

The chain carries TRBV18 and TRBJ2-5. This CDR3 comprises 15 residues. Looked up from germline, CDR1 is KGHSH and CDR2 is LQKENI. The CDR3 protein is CASSPLRQSGETQYF. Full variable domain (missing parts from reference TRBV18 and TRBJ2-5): NAGVMQNPRHLVRRRGQEARLRCSPMKGHSHVYWYRQLPEEGLKFMVYLQKENIIDESGMPKERFSAEFPKEGPSILRIQQVVRGDSAAYFCASSPLRQSGETQYFGPGTRLLVL.

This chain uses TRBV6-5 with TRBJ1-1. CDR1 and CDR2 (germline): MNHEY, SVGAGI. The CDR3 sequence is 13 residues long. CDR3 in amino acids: CASTVDRNTEAFF.

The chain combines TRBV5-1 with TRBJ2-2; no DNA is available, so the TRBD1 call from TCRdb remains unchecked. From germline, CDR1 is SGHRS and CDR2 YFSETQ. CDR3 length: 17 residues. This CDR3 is CASSLVSWGQNTGELFF.

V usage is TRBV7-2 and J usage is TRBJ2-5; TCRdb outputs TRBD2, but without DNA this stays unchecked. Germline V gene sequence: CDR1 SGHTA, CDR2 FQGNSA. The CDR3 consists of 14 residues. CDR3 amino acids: CASLSLGPRGTQYF.

CDR3 residues: CASSLAGNTGELFF. This chain uses TRBV5-1 with TRBJ2-2. CDR3 length: 14 residues. Germline loops: CDR1 SGHRS, CDR2 YFSETQ. The complete variable domain, with remaining parts taken from reference TRBV5-1 and TRBJ2-2, reads KAGVTQTPRYLIKTRGQQVTLSCSPISGHRSVSWYQQTPGQGLQFLFEYFSETQRNKGNFPGRFSGRQFSNSRSEMNVSTLELGDSALYLCASSLAGNTGELFFGEGSRLTVL.

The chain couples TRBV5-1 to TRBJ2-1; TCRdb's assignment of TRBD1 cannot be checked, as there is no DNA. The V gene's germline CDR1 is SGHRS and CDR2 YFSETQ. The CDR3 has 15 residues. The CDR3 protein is CASSLEGVPYNEQFF.

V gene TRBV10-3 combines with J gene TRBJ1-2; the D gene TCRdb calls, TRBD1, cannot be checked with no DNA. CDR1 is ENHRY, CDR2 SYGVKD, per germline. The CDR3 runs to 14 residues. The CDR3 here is CAISLTGQPQSYTF.

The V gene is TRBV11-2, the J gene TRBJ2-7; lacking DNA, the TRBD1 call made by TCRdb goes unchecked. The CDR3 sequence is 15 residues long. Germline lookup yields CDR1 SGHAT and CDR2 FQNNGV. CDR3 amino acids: CASSPTWTGVYEQYF.

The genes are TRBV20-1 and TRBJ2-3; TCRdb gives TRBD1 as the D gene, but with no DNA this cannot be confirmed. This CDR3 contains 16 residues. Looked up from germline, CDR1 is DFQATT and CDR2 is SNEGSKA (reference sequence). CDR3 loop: CSASRPDRGRPDTQYF.

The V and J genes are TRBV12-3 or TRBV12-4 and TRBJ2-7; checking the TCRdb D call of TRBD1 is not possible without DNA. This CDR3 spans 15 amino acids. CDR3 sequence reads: CASSLWGGTSYERYF.

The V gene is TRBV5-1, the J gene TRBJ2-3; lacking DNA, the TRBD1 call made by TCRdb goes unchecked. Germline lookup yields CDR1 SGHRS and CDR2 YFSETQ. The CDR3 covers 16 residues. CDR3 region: CASSYAGQGRTDTQYF.

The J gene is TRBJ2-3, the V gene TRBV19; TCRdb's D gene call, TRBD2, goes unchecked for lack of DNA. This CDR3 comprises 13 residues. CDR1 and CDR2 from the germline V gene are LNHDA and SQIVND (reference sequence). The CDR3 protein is CASSRGVADTQYF.

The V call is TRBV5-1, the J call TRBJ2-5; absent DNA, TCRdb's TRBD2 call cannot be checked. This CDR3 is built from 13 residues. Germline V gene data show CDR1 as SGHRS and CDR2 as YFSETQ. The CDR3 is CASRLDLWETQYF.

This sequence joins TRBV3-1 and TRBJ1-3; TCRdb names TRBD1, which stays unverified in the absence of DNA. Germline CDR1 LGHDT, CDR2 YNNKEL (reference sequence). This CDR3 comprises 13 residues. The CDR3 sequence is CASSQGRLSTIYF. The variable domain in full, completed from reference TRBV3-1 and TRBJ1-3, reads DTAVSQTPKYLVTQMGNDKSIKCEQNLGHDTMYWYKQDSKKFLKIMFSYNNKELIINETVPNRFSPKSPDKAHLNLHINSLELGDSAVYFCASSQGRLSTIYFGEGSWLTVV.

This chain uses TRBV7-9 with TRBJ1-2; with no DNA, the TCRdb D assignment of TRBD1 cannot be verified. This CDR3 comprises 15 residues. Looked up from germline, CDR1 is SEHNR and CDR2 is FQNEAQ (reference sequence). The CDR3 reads CASSFGRDRDYGYTF.

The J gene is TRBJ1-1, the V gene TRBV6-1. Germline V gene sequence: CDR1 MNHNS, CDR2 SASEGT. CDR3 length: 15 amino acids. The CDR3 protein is CASSSSRARNTEAFF.

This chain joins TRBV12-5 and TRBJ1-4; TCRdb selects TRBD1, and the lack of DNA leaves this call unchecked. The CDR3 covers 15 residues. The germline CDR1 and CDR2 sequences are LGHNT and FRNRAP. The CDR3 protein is CASGLGQSANEKLFF.

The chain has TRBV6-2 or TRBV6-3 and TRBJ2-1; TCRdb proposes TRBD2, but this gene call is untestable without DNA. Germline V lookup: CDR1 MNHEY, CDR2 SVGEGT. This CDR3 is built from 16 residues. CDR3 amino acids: CASSYWPGTRGNEQFF.

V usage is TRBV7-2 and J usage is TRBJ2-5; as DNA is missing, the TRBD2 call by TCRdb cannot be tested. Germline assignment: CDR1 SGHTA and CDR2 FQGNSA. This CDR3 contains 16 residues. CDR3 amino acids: CASSLVAAGLKETQYF.

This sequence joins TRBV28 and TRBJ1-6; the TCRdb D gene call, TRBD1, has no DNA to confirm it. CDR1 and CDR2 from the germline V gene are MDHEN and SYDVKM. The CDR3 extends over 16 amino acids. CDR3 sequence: CASSLPRDRYNSPLHF.

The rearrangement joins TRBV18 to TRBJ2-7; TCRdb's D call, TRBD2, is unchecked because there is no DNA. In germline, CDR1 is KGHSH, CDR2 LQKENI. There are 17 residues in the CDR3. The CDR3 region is CASSPGSFAAHSYEQYF.

The CDR3 spells CAWSGTLYEQYF. The chain couples TRBV30 to TRBJ2-7. Looked up from germline, CDR1 is GTSNPN and CDR2 is SVGIG (reference sequence). The CDR3 totals 12 residues.

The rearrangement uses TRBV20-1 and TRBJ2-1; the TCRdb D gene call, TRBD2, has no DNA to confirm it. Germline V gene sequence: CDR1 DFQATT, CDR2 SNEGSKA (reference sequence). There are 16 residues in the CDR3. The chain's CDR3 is CSAKARGSSSYNEQFF.